This T cell receptor beta chain was profiled in a study of human T cells and chemical hapten exposure. Ten or more counts support this clonotype. Blood, whole and unfractionated, served as the source for total RNA extraction. This CDR3 has 11 amino acids. Trimming pared 8 bases from V and 3 bases from J, leaving 6 bases between. For the library, individual cDNA molecules each received unique molecular identifiers. TCRdb itself ran the reads through MiXCR, one entry per CDR3 protein. Of more than 100,000 distinct CDR3 sequences in the sample, about 7.7% were seen once. Sequences were obtained from whole blood. V and J are TRBV12-3 or TRBV12-4 and TRBJ2-3, with a possible D match to TRBD2 (5 bases). The TCR sequence derives from a human donor in good health. Some clones in this sample may be carry-over from other donors' samples. The CDR3 spells CASEGTDTQYF. The CDR3 region has the DNA TGTGCCAGCGAGGGAACAGATACGCAGTATTTT.